This T cell receptor (beta chain) came from a study of early T cells in non-severe SARS-CoV-2 infection. In the study overall: Unpaired chains resulted from sequencing bulk RNA of unsorted whole blood.

TCRdb redid the calling of the 5' RACE reads with MiXCR, one entry per CDR3 protein. The table has fewer than 100,000 distinct CDR3 sequences, over 8.5% seen once. This clonotype was seen at least ten times. The CDR3 sequence is 13 residues long. J was trimmed by 7 bases and V by 6 bases; bases with no gene match: 4. Germline V gene sequence: CDR1 LNHNV, CDR2 YYDKDF (reference sequence). This chain uses TRBV15 with TRBJ2-4; 9 nucleotides line up with TRBD1. Material for sequencing was whole blood. The TCR originated in an adult who was a healthcare worker with PCR-confirmed SARS-CoV-2 infection or an uninfected control (not recorded which). In nucleotides, the CDR3 is TGTGCCACCAGATGGACAGGGGAGAACATTCAGTACTTC. It is translated as CATRWTGENIQYF.